The T cell receptor beta chain under discussion was sequenced for a study of blood T cell repertoires in COVID-19. Overall study: Sample material is recorded as cDNA or gDNA derived from T cells, B-cell-depleted T cells, or PBMCs.

V shed 6 bases and J shed 7 bases, with 21 bases lying between them. CDR3 length: 16 residues. Generated by immunoSEQ multiplex PCR, the TCRdb table keeps only in-frame clones and is missing some. This table has 30,000 to 40,000 clones, 85% appearing once. The sample was peripheral blood. The TCR was taken from a human donor in a cohort sampled during active COVID-19. The rearrangement links TRBV23-1 to TRBJ1-4; weak D call: TRBD1 (5 bases). TRBV23-1 falls under the ORF class, with uncertain function. CDR3 sequence: CASRPATRGVPEKLFF. CDR3 nucleotide sequence: TGCGCCAGCAGACCCGCGACCCGGGGGGTGCCTGAAAAACTGTTTTTT.